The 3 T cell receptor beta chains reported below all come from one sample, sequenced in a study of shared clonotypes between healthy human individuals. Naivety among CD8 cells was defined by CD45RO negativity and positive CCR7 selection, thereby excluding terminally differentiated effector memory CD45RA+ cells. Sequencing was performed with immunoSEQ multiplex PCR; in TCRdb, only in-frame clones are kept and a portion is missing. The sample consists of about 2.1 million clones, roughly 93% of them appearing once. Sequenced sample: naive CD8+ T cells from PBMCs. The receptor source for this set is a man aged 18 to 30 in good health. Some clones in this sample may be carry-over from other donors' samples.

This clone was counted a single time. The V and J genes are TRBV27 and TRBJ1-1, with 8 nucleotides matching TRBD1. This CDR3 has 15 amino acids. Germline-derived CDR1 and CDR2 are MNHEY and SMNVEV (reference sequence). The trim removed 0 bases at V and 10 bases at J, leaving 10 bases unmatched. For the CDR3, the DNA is TGTGCCAGCAGTTTATCGAAGAAGACAGGGACAGGAGCTTTCTTT. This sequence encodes CASSLSKKTGTGAFF.

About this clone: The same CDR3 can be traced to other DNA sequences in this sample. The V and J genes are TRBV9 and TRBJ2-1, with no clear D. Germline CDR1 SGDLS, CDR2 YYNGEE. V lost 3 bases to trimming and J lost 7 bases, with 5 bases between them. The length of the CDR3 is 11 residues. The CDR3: CASSAANEQFF. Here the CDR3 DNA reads TGTGCCAGCAGCGCCGCTAATGAGCAGTTCTTC.

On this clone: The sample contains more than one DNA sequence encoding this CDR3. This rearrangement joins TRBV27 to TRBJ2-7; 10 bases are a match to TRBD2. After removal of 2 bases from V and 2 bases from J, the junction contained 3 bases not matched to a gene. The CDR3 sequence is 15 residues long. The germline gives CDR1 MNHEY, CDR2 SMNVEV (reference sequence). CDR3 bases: TGTGCCAGCAGTTTAAGGACTAGCGGCACCTACGAGCAGTACTTC. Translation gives CASSLRTSGTYEQYF.